The present T cell receptor beta chain was sequenced within a study of immune evolution from preneoplasia to lung adenocarcinoma. Sequencing was performed with immunoSEQ multiplex PCR; in TCRdb, only in-frame clones are kept and a portion is missing. This sample carries roughly 5,000 clones, roughly 80% of them seen once, and the ten largest clones take over 3%. Study findings and constraints: Normal lung had the highest top T cell clone frequencies.

The V end lost 4 bases, the J end lost 4 bases, and 15 bases lay between the germline ends. The germline V gene has CDR1 SGHRS and CDR2 YFSETQ. The CDR3 loop spans 15 amino acids. As regards this clone: The antigen is undetermined.

The sequencing sample was made of FFPE minimally invasive lung adenocarcinoma tissue. The chain employs TRBV5-1 and TRBJ2-1, with D tentatively TRBD2 (8 bases). The source is a person aged 55-85 years with lung adenocarcinoma. CDR3 nucleotide sequence: TGCGCCAGCAGCCCGGGAGGGACAGAGTACAATGAGCAGTTCTTC. Translating gives CASSPGGTEYNEQFF.